The T cell receptor (beta chain) under discussion was sequenced for a study of shared clonotypes between healthy human individuals. The donor cohort consisted entirely of Caucasian adults residing in Nashville, Tennessee. V was pared by 4 bases and J by 5 bases, with 17 bases between. Germline values: CDR1 SGHDT, CDR2 YYEEEE. The CDR3 runs 15 residues. The protocol was immunoSEQ multiplex PCR, while the TCRdb copy is restricted to in-frame clones and leaves out a portion. The table shows fewer than 1.8 million clones, with 98% occurring only once. The source of this sequence is a man in his thirties or forties in good health. Sequences were obtained from naive CD4+ T cells sorted from blood. Subset meaning: CD45RA+ positively selected. This rearrangement joins TRBV5-6 to TRBJ2-3, with D perhaps assigned TRBD1 or TRBD2 (5 bases each). The CDR3 nucleotides read TGTGCCAGCAGCCCTGACTCCGGGGCAAGAGATACGCAGTATTTT. Encoded protein: CASSPDSGARDTQYF.